This T cell receptor beta chain was captured in a study of cytomegalovirus exposure and HLA in healthy donors. Whole-study findings and limits: As was reported, the HLA-A and HLA-B alleles of most subjects were accurately predicted from TCR beta sequences.

The J segment lost 4 bases and the V segment lost 7 bases, leaving 9 bases of the junction unmatched. The CDR3 extends over 15 amino acids. The germline V gene encodes CDR1 MNHNY and CDR2 SVGAGI (reference sequence). PCR involved 60 Vbeta and 13 Jbeta primers. Assay used: immunoSEQ multiplex PCR; TCRdb lists only in-frame clones, some missing. The sample lists around 200,000 clones, 80% occurring once. About this clone: Its specificity is unknown.

Sequenced input: PBMCs. The J gene is TRBJ1-2, the V gene TRBV6-6, with 10 bases lining up with TRBD1. The receptor was isolated from a boy between 5 and 17 years old in good health and CMV-seronegative. CDR3 nucleotide sequence: TGTGCCAGCACAGACAGGGGGCAAACGTCCTATGGCTACACCTTC. This codes for CASTDRGQTSYGYTF.